The clone carrying this T cell receptor (beta chain) was counted a few times. The antigen is unknown. Trimming cost V 4 bases and J 3 bases, with 14 bases left between them. CDR1 is SGHKS and CDR2 is YYEKEE in the germline V gene (reference sequence). CDR3 length: 15 amino acids. This record comes from a study of blood T cells in healthy people across ages. Primed by a sample-barcoded 5' primer and a J-beta primer mix, a second PCR proceeded for about 6 to 11 cycles. One entry per CDR3 protein, called by TCRdb with MiXCR from the 5' RACE reads. The sample records 600,000 to 800,000 distinct CDR3 sequences, 20% to 25% being singletons. Broader study findings: Naive and antigen-experienced cells could not be conclusively compared, given unsorted PBMCs.

J is TRBJ2-1 and V is TRBV5-5; the D gene is possibly TRBD2 (6 bases). Sequencing was performed on blood. The clonotype was recovered from a man aged 70 or older in good health. CDR3 in DNA: TGTGCCAGCAGCCCCGGGACTTGGGGCTACAATGAGCAGTTCTTC. Translating gives CASSPGTWGYNEQFF.